The sequence of this TCR beta chain was determined in a study of cytomegalovirus exposure and HLA in healthy donors. Notes on the study in general: DRB1 showed the most TCR associations and HLA-C the fewest in a later analysis, as rates varied by HLA locus. A highly shared variant cluster was judged a likely technical artifact.

Both 60 Vbeta primers and 13 Jbeta primers went into the PCR. TCRdb's copy holds only in-frame clones and misses some; the assay was immunoSEQ multiplex PCR. The top ten hold roughly 8% of the sample, which has 150,000 to 180,000 clones, 79% seen once. Germline V lookup: CDR1 SEHNR, CDR2 FQNEAQ (reference sequence). The CDR3 sequence is 12 residues long. Trimming removed 0 bases from V and 4 bases from J, with 3 bases in between. Of note for this clone: The antigen remains unidentified.

The sequenced material came from PBMCs. The TCR comes from a man under 40 in good health and CMV-seropositive. The chain uses TRBV7-9 and TRBJ1-1; no definite D call. The CDR3 here is CASSLAATEAFF. The CDR3 bases are TGTGCCAGCAGCTTAGCGGCCACTGAAGCTTTCTTT.